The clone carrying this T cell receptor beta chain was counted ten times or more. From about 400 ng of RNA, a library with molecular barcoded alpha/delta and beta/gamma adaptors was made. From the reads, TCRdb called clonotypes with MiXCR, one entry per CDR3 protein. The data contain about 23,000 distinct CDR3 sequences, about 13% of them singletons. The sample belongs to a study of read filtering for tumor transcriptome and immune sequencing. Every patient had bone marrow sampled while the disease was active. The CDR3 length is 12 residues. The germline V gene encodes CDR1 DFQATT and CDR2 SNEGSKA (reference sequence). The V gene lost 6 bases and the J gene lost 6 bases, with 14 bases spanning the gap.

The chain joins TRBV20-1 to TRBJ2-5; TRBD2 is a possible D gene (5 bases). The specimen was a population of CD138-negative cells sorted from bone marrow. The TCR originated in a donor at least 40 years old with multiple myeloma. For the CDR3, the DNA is TGCAGTGCAGTGGGAGCTGGGAAGACCCAGTACTTC. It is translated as CSAVGAGKTQYF.